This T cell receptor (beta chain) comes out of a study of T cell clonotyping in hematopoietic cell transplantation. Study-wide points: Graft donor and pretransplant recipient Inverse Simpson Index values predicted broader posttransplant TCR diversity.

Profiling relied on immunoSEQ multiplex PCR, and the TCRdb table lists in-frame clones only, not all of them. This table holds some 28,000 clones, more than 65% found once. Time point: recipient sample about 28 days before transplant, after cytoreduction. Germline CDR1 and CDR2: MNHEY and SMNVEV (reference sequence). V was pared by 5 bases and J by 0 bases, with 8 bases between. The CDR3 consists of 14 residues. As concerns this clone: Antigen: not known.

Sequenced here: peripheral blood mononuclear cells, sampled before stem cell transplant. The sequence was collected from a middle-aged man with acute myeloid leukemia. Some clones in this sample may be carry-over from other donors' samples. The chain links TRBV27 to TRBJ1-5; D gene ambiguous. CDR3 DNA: TGTGCCAGCAGTCCCCTCTCTAGCAATCAGCCCCAGCATTTT. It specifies CASSPLSSNQPQHF.